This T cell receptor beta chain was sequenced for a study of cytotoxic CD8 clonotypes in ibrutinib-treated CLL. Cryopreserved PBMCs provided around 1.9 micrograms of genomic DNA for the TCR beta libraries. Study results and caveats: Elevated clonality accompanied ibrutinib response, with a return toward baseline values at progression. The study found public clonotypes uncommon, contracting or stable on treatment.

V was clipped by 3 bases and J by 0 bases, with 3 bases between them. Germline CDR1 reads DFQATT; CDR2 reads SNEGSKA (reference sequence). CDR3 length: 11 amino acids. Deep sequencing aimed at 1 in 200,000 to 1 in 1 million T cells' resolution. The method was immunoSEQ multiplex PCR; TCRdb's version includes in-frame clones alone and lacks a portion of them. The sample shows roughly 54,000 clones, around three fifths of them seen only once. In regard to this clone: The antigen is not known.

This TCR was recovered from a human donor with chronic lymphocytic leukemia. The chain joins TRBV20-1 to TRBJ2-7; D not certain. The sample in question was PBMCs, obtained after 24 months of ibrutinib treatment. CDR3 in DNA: TGCAGTGCTAGGGGCTCCTACGAGCAGTACTTC. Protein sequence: CSARGSYEQYF.